This T cell receptor (beta chain) emerged from a study of CD8+ T cells in alopecia areata. Once RNA had been extracted, it was reverse transcribed into cDNA to act as the sequencing template. TCRdb keeps only in-frame clones here, not all; method: immunoSEQ multiplex PCR. The sample lists around 65,000 clones, about half occurring once. This clone was recorded many times. This CDR3 contains 13 residues. In germline, CDR1 is SGHAT, CDR2 FQDESV (reference sequence). The germline V and J ends were trimmed by 6 bases and 3 bases, with 12 bases remaining between them. The TCR sequence derives from a human donor with alopecia areata. The J gene is TRBJ2-7, the V gene TRBV11-1, with D uncertain. The sample was CD8+ T cells sorted from blood, taken at week 0. In DNA form, the CDR3 reads TGTGCCAGCAGTCCAGTCCGGAACTACGAGCAGTACTTC. Protein product: CASSPVRNYEQYF.